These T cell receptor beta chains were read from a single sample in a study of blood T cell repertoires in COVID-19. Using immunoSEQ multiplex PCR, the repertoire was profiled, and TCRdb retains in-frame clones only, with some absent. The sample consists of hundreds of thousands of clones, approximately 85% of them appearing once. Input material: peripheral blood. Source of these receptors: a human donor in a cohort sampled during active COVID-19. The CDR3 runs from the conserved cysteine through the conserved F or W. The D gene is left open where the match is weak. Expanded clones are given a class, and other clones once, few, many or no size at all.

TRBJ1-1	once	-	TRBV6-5	CASSRGQRNTEAFF	TGTGCCAGCAGTCGAGGCCAGAGGAACACTGAAGCTTTCTTT
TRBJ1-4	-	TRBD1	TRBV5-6	CASSSTGAYTF	TGTGCCAGCAGCTCCACAGGGGCCTACACTTTT
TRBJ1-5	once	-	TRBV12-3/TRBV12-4	CAISGGSNQPQHF	TGTGCCATCTCGGGGGGAAGCAATCAGCCCCAGCATTTT
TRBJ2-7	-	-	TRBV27	CASSFGVGEQYF	TGTGCCAGCAGTTTCGGGGTCGGCGAGCAGTACTTC
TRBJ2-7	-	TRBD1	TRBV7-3	CASSLTGGPSYEQYF	TGTGCCAGCAGCCTCACAGGGGGGCCTTCCTACGAGCAGTACTTC
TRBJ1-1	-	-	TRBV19	CASSMGTKILLGTEAFF	TGTGCCAGTAGTATGGGGACAAAAATTTTATTGGGGACTGAAGCTTTCTTT
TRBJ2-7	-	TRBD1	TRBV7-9	CASSLAMRQGAYEQYF	TGTGCCAGCAGCTTAGCGATGCGACAGGGGGCATACGAGCAGTACTTC
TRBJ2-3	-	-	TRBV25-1	CASSQGGTDTQYF	TGTGCCAGCAGCCAGGGGGGCACCGATACGCAGTATTTT
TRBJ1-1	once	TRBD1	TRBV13	CASSLGQTDRGNTEAFF	TGTGCCAGCAGCTTAGGCCAGACGGACAGGGGGAACACTGAAGCTTTCTTT
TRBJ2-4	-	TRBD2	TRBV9	CASSAPGGENIQYF	TGTGCCAGCAGCGCTCCGGGGGGAGAAAACATCCAGTACTTC
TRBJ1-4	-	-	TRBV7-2	CASSLFNEKLFF	TGTGCCAGCAGCCTATTTAATGAAAAACTGTTTTTT
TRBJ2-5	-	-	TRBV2	CASSDWTQYF	TGTGCCAGCAGTGACTGGACCCAGTACTTC
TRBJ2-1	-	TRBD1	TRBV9	CASSPRQGIGNEQFF	TGTGCCAGCAGCCCCAGACAGGGTATAGGCAATGAGCAGTTCTTC
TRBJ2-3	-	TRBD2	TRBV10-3	CAISESGGRTDTQYF	TGTGCCATCAGTGAGAGCGGGGGGCGCACAGATACGCAGTATTTT
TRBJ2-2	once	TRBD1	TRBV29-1	CSVGQGKRGELFF	TGCAGCGTCGGACAGGGGAAACGCGGGGAGCTGTTTTTT
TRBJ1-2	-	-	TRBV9	CASSGQQDTKYGYTF	TGTGCCAGCAGCGGCCAACAGGATACGAAGTATGGCTACACCTTC
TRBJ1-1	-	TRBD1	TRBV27	CASSPINWDRGNTEAFF	TGTGCCAGCAGTCCCATTAACTGGGACAGGGGGAACACTGAAGCTTTCTTT
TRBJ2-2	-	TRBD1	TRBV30	CAWSVRQGAVDTGELFF	TGTGCCTGGAGTGTAAGGCAGGGGGCGGTTGACACCGGGGAGCTGTTTTTT
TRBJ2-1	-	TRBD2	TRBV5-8	CASSLALAGGLSYNEQFF	TGTGCCAGCAGCTTGGCACTAGCGGGGGGGCTCTCCTACAATGAGCAGTTCTTC
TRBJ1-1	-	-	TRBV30	CAWSTGDTEAFF	TGTGCCTGGAGTACCGGGGACACTGAAGCTTTCTTT
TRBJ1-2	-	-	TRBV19	CASKGEYGYTF	TGTGCCAGTAAGGGGGAATATGGCTACACCTTC
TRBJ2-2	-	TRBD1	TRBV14	CASSQNRGPDTGELFF	TGTGCCAGCAGCCAAAACAGGGGTCCGGACACCGGGGAGCTGTTTTTT
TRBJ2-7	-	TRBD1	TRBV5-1	CASSFETGGYEQYF	TGCGCCAGCAGCTTCGAGACAGGGGGATACGAGCAGTACTTC
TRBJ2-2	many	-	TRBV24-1	CATSDGRWELFF	TGTGCCACCTCCGATGGCCGTTGGGAGCTGTTTTTT
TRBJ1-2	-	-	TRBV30	CAWRPRGGYTF	TGTGCCTGGAGGCCCCGAGGGGGCTACACCTTC
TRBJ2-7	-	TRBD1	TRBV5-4	CASSLGQGFEQYF	TGTGCCAGCAGCTTGGGACAGGGTTTCGAGCAGTACTTC
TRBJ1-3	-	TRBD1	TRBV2	CASSEGRGRGNTIYF	TGTGCCAGCAGTGAGGGCAGGGGGCGAGGAAACACCATATATTTT